This T cell receptor (beta chain) was captured by sequencing in a study of OX40 agonist ivuxolimab in advanced cancers. Across the whole study: Three patients got partial responses; one had hepatocellular carcinoma and two had cutaneous melanoma. Study-wide results and caveats: Dosing at 0.1 to 3.0 mg/kg was accompanied by clonal expansion of CD4+ and CD8+ blood T cells by week 6. Among some nonresponders, normalized T-cell clonal expansion was also low.

The table came from immunoSEQ multiplex PCR; TCRdb's copy has only in-frame clones and leaves some out. The top ten hold around 1.8% of the sample, which has more than 50,000 clones, about 87% seen once. Germline CDR1 and CDR2: MNHEY and SMNVEV (reference sequence). The CDR3 is 16 residues long. V dropped 3 bases and J dropped 5 bases, with 16 bases sitting between them. About this clone itself: Its matching antigen is unknown.

This clonotype originated in an adult with an advanced solid tumor such as melanoma, head and neck, liver or kidney cancer. This sequence joins TRBV27 and TRBJ2-2; possible D gene TRBD2, 5 bases. Sequenced here: CD4+ or CD8+ T cells sorted from blood, sampled in a trial of the OX40 agonist ivuxolimab. The CDR3 nucleotides are TGTGCCAGCAGTTTGTCTCCTGGCAGACTAACCGGGGAGCTGTTTTTT. Translating gives CASSLSPGRLTGELFF.